Sequencing of this T cell receptor (beta chain) was carried out in a study of T cell changes during pregnancy in multiple sclerosis. There are 15 residues in the CDR3. The trim removed 3 bases at V and 1 base at J, leaving 3 bases unmatched. Germline values: CDR1 KGHSH, CDR2 LQKENI. The table came from immunoSEQ multiplex PCR; TCRdb's copy has only in-frame clones and leaves some out. The sample yields over 45,000 clones, approximately 90% seen once. This TCR derives from a female donor with multiple sclerosis, enrolled in a pregnancy study. The chain links TRBV18 to TRBJ1-3; 7 bases fit TRBD1. This specimen was peripheral blood, taken after pregnancy. Written as DNA, the CDR3 is TGTGCCAGCTCACCGGGACAGAGTTCTGGAAACACCATATATTTT. Translating it yields CASSPGQSSGNTIYF.